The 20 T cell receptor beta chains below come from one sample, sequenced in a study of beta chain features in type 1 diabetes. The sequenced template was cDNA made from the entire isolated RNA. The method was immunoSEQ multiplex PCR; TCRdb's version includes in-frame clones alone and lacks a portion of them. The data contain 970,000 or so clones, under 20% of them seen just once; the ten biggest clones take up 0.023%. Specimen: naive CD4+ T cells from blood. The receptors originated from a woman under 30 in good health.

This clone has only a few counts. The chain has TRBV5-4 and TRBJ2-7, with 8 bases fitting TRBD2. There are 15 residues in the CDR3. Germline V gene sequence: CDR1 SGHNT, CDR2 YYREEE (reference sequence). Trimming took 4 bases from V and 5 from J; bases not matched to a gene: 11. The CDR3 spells CASSRPGLGFDEQYF. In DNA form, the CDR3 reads TGTGCCAGCAGCAGGCCGGGACTAGGGTTCGACGAGCAGTACTTC.

CDR3 bases: TGTGCCAGCAGTGAGGGACGGCACAACTATGGCTACACCTTC. It codes for CASSEGRHNYGYTF. This chain uses TRBV6-1 with TRBJ1-2; D might be TRBD1 (5 bases). Per germline, CDR1 MNHNS and CDR2 SASEGT. Deletions cut 3 bases from V and 2 bases from J, with 10 bases between. The length of the CDR3 is 14 residues.

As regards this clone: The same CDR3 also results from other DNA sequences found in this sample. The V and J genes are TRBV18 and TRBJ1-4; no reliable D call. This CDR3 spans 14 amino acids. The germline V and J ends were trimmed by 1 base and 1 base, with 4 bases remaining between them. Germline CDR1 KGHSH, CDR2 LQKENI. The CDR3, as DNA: TGTGCCAGCTCACCACTTGGAACTAATGAAAAACTGTTTTTT. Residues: CASSPLGTNEKLFF.

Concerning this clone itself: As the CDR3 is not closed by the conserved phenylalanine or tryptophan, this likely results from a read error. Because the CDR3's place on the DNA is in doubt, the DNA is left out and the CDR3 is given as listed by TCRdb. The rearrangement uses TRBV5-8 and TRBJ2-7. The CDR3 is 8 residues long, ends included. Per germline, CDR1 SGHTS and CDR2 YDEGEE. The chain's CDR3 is CASSLVTL.

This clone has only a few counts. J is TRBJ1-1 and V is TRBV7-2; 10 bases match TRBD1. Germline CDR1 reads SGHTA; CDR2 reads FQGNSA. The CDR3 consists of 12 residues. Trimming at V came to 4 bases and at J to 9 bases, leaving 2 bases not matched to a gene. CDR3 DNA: TGTGCCAGCAGCTGGGGACAGGGGAAAGCTTTCTTT. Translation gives CASSWGQGKAFF.

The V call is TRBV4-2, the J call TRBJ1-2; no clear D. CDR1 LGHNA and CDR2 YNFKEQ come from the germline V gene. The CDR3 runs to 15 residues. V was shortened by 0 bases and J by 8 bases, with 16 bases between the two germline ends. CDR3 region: CASSQDFESLWGYTF. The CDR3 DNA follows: TGTGCCAGCAGCCAAGATTTCGAATCCCTCTGGGGCTACACCTTC.

The CDR3, as DNA: TGTGCCAGCAGCGTAGCTGGAGTGCAGAACACCGGGGAGCTGTTTTTT. This translates into CASSVAGVQNTGELFF. This chain uses TRBV9 with TRBJ2-2, with D unclear. CDR1 and CDR2 from the germline V gene are SGDLS and YYNGEE. Between the trimmed V and J ends, which lost 0 bases and 1 base, there was a span of 10 bases. The length of the CDR3 is 16 residues. The full variable domain, rest sourced from reference TRBV9 and TRBJ2-2, is DSGVTQTPKHLITATGQRVTLRCSPRSGDLSVYWYQQSLDQGLQFLIQYYNGEERAKGNILERFSAQQFPDLHSELNLSSLELGDSALYFCASSVAGVQNTGELFFGEGSRLTVL.

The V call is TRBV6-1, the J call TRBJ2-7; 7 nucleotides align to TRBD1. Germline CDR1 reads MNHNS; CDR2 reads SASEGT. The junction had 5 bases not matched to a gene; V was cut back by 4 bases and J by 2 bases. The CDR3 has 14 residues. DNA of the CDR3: TGTGCCAGCAGTGTAGGGGGCGAAGCCTACGAGCAGTACTTC. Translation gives CASSVGGEAYEQYF.

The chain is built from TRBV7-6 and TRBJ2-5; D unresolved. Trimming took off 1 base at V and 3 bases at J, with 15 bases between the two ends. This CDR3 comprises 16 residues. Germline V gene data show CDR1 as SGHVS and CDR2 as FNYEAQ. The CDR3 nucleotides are TGTGCCAGCAGCTTAGGGCTGGGAAGTGGGAAAGAGACCCAGTACTTC. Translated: CASSLGLGSGKETQYF. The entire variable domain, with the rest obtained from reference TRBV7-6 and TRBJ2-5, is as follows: GAGVSQSPRYKVTKRGQDVALRCDPISGHVSLYWYRQALGQGPEFLTYFNYEAQQDKSGLPNDRFSAERPEGSISTLTIQRTEQRDSAMYRCASSLGLGSGKETQYFGPGTRLLVL.

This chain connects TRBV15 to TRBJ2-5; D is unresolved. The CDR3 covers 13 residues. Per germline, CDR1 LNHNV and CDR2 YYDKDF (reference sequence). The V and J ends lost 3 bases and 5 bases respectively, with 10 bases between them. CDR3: CATSSGVSETQYF. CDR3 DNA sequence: TGTGCCACCAGCAGTGGAGTTAGCGAGACCCAGTACTTC.

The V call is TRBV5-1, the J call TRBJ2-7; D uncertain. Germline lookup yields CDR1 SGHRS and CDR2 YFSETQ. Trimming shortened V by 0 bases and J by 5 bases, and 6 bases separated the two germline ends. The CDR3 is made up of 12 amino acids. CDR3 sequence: CASSLEDHEQYF. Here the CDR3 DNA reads TGCGCCAGCAGCTTGGAGGACCACGAGCAGTACTTC.

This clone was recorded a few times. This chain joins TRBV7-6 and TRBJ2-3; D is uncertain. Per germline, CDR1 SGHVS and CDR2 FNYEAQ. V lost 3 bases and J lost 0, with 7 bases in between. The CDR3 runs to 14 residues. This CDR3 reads CASSLARSTDTQYF. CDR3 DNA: TGTGCCAGCAGCTTGGCTAGGAGCACAGATACGCAGTATTTT.

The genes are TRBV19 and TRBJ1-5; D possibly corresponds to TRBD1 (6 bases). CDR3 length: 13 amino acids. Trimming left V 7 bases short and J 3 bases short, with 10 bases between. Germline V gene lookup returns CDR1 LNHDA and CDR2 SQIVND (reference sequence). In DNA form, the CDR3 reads TGTGCCAGTACTGACAGGATCAATCAGCCCCAGCATTTT. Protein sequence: CASTDRINQPQHF.

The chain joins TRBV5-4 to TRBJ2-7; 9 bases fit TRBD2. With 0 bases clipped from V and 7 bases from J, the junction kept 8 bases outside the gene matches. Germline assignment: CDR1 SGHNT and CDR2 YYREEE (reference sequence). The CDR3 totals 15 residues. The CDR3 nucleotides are TGTGCCAGCAGCTTGGGCGGGAGGGCCTCGGTAGAGCAGTACTTC. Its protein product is CASSLGGRASVEQYF. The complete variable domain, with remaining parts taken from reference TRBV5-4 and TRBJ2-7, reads ETGVTQSPTHLIKTRGQQVTLRCSSQSGHNTVSWYQQALGQGPQFIFQYYREEENGRGNFPPRFSGLQFPNYSSELNVNALELDDSALYLCASSLGGRASVEQYFGPGTRLTVT.

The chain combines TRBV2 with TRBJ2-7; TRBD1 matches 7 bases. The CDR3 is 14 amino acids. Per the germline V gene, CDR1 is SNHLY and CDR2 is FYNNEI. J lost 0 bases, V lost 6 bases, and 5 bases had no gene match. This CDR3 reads CASRAQGSSYEQYF. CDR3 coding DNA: TGTGCCAGCAGGGCACAGGGGAGCTCCTACGAGCAGTACTTC.

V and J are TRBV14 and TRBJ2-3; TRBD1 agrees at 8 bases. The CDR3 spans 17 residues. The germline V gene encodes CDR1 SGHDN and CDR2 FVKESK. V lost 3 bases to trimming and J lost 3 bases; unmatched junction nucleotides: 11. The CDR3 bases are TGTGCCAGCAGCCAGACCCCCGGACAGGGTCGAACAGATACGCAGTATTTT. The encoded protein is CASSQTPGQGRTDTQYF.

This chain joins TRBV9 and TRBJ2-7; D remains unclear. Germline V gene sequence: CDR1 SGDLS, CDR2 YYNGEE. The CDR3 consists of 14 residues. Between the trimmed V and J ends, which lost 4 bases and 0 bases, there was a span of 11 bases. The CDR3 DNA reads TGTGCCAGCAGCCGTTCTGCGGACTCCTACGAGCAGTACTTC. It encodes CASSRSADSYEQYF.

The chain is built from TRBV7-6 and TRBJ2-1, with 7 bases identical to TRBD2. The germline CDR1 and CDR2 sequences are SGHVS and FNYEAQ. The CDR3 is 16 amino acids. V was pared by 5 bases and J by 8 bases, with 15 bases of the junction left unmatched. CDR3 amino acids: CASSRTRDYRMDEQFF. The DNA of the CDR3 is TGTGCCAGCAGCCGTACCCGGGACTACCGAATGGATGAGCAGTTCTTC.

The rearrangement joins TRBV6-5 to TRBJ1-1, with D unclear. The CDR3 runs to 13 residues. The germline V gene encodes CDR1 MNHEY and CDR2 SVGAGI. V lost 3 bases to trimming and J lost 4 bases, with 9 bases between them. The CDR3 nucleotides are TGTGCCAGCAGTTATCGATTGGCCACTGAAGCTTTCTTT. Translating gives CASSYRLATEAFF.

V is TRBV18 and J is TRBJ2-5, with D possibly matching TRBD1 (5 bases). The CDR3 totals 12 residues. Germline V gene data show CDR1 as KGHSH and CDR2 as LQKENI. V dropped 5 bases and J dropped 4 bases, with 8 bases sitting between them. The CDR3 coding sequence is TGTGCCAGCTCAGGGGCCCGAGAGACCCAGTACTTC. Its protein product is CASSGARETQYF. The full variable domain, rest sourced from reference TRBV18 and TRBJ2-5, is NAGVMQNPRHLVRRRGQEARLRCSPMKGHSHVYWYRQLPEEGLKFMVYLQKENIIDESGMPKERFSAEFPKEGPSILRIQQVVRGDSAAYFCASSGARETQYFGPGTRLLVL.